Given below is one T cell receptor beta chain in context. The antigen is unknown. Profiled with immunoSEQ multiplex PCR; TCRdb holds only in-frame clones, not every one. Of about 82,000 clones listed, approximately 88% are singletons. The data are from a study of siplizumab effects on memory and regulatory T cells. Study results and limitations: Only a minor fraction of alloreactive clones mapped to unstimulated subsets.

The clonotype comes from a human donor in good health. Sample: Tregs sorted from blood.

The CDR3 loop is CSASGNYGYTF. CDR3 coding DNA: TGCAGTGCTAGCGGCAACTATGGCTACACCTTC. This rearrangement joins TRBV20-1 to TRBJ1-2; D is uncertain. The CDR3 consists of 11 residues. Germline CDR1 and CDR2: DFQATT and SNEGSKA (reference sequence). V gave up 3 bases and J gave up 2 bases, with 4 bases separating them.